The text below deals with one TCR beta chain. This entry is derived from a study of brain T cells in children with intractable seizures. From germline, CDR1 is LGHDT and CDR2 YNNKEL (reference sequence). V dropped 3 bases and J dropped 1; count of bases not matched to a gene: 8. The CDR3 has 16 amino acids. TCRdb's copy holds only in-frame clones and misses some; the assay was immunoSEQ multiplex PCR. This sample has about 340,000 clones, with roughly 92% found just once. The time point: blood from clinic visit 5 months post-surgery; TSC patient then seizure free. The J gene is TRBJ1-1, the V gene TRBV3-1 (or the pseudogene TRBV3-2); 7 bases match TRBD1. The receptor comes from a boy in the first two years of life with tuberous sclerosis and intractable seizures. The sample was peripheral blood, taken 4 to 5 months after surgery. In DNA form, the CDR3 reads TGTGCCAGCAGCCAGACAACAGGGGCACCGAACACTGAAGCTTTCTTT. Protein: CASSQTTGAPNTEAFF.